A selection of T cell receptor beta chains follows, all from one sample in a study of T cells in localized non-small cell lung cancer. Method: immunoSEQ multiplex PCR; TCRdb's copy keeps in-frame clones and lacks some. The sample contains about 33,000 clones, roughly nine tenths of which appear only once. The source material was PBMCs, sampled before any cancer treatment. The source is a man aged 35 to 69 with stage II lung adenocarcinoma. CDR3s include the opening cysteine and the closing phenylalanine or tryptophan. A clone size is listed for some rows: how often the clone was seen (once, few, many), or a class if it is expanded.

j_call	clone_size	v_call	cdr3_aa
TRBJ2-7	NA	TRBV11-3	CASSLVAQGGEQYF
TRBJ2-7	NA	TRBV5-1	CASSLGGGMSYEQYF
TRBJ2-3	NA	TRBV28	CASSSHSDTQYF
TRBJ1-1	NA	TRBV5-6	CASSLGTFTVNTEAFF
TRBJ2-5	NA	TRBV6-6	CASSYPTRQGDETQYF
TRBJ2-2	NA	TRBV6-1	CASTGLAVTGELFF
TRBJ1-1	NA	TRBV30	CACARAIGTEAFF
TRBJ2-3	once	TRBV15	CATSRTDPDTQYF
TRBJ2-5	NA	TRBV5-6	CASSLESRGGVGTQYF
TRBJ1-1	NA	TRBV10-3	CAISPQPNTEAFF
TRBJ2-3	few	TRBV19	CASRGQGLSTDTQYF
TRBJ2-1	few	TRBV6-4	CASSDSSTDEQFF
TRBJ2-5	few	TRBV29-1	CSVSGLPGTQYF
TRBJ2-3	NA	TRBV14	CASSQDSVGARGTDTQYF
TRBJ1-1	NA	TRBV9	CASSLLQGAMNTEAFF
TRBJ2-1	NA	TRBV12-5	CASGLGVGASNEQFF
TRBJ2-7	NA	TRBV7-8	CASSLMTSGRALSYEQYF
TRBJ2-3	NA	TRBV19	CASSPRTRRTDTQYF
TRBJ2-7	once	TRBV7-9	CASSHDRERFEQYF
TRBJ2-2	NA	TRBV4-3	CASSLDRTTGELFF
TRBJ2-3	NA	TRBV30	CAWSYPGGTDTQYF
TRBJ1-2	NA	TRBV11-3	CASSLRQGWENYGYTF
TRBJ2-2	NA	TRBV12-5	CASLRGGELFF
TRBJ2-3	NA	TRBV9	CASSVTAGVLEDTQYF
TRBJ2-3	NA	TRBV7-9	CASSLSRAQYF
TRBJ1-1	NA	TRBV5-1	CASSRVRDTEAFF
TRBJ1-4	NA	TRBV7-6	CASSLGGVDEKLFF
TRBJ1-3	NA	TRBV6-1	CASSGSGNTIYF
TRBJ2-7	NA	TRBV7-9	CASSLSGDAYEQYF
TRBJ2-5	NA	TRBV7-2	CASSSRLTQYF
TRBJ2-4	NA	TRBV30	CAWSGTGRANIQYF
TRBJ2-7	NA	TRBV27	CASSTWTSAISYYEQYF
TRBJ1-1	NA	TRBV14	CASSTSGGANTEAFF
TRBJ1-4	NA	TRBV29-1	CSVGGVGNEKLFF
TRBJ2-1	NA	TRBV5-5	CASSTETSGTFSYNEQFF
TRBJ2-1	NA	TRBV28	CASSWIRDRGASEQFF
TRBJ2-7	NA	TRBV11-3	CASSRTGGHEQYF
TRBJ1-1	NA	TRBV9	CASKGWEF
TRBJ1-1	NA	TRBV5-1	CASSLGDRGRRTEAFF
TRBJ2-1	NA	TRBV29-1	CSVAGQATGNEQFF
TRBJ2-1	NA	TRBV18	CASSPRGTALNEQFF